What follows are 14 T cell receptor beta chains derived from one specimen sequenced in a study of blood T cells in healthy people across ages. Then a second PCR, running about 6 to 11 cycles, was carried out with a sample-barcoded 5' primer and a J-beta primer mix. TCRdb re-called the 5' RACE reads with MiXCR, one entry per CDR3 protein. Of about 1.8 million distinct CDR3 sequences in the sample, less than 50% were seen once. The sequenced material came from blood. The receptor set was obtained from a woman aged 40-49 years in good health.

V is TRBV5-1 and J is TRBJ2-1; D unclear. CDR1 is SGHRS and CDR2 is YFSETQ in the germline V gene. V lost 1 base, J lost 8 bases, and 13 bases lay in between. CDR3 length equals 14 residues. CDR3 sequence (DNA): TGCGCCAGCAGCTTGACCGCCAGGTTCGATGAGCAGTTCTTC. This sequence encodes CASSLTARFDEQFF.

This clonotype was counted between two and nine times. This chain links TRBV20-1 with TRBJ2-3; 9 nucleotides agree with TRBD2. V trimming: 4 bases; J trimming: 2 bases; junction bases outside the gene matches: 4. CDR3 length: 14 residues. CDR1 is DFQATT, CDR2 SNEGSKA, per germline (reference sequence). CDR3 region: CSATSSGDTDTQYF. As DNA, the CDR3 is TGCAGTGCTACTTCTAGCGGGGACACAGATACGCAGTATTTT.

The CDR3 nucleotides read TGTGCCAGCAGCCATCGAGGGGGTCGGGACAGGGAATTTCGCGAGCAGTACTTC. Encoded protein: CASSHRGGRDREFREQYF. The chain employs TRBV7-2 and TRBJ2-5, with 9 bases lining up with TRBD1. The DNA end lines up better with TRBJ2-7; the J call may be wrong. CDR1 and CDR2 (germline): SGHTA, FQGNSA. This CDR3 comprises 18 residues.

The chain is built from TRBV7-2 and TRBJ2-3; tentatively, D is TRBD2 (6 bases). This CDR3 region has 15 residues. The germline gives CDR1 SGHTA, CDR2 FQGNSA. The V gene lost 6 bases and the J gene lost 2 bases, with 15 bases spanning the gap. CDR3: CASSYRDLVTDTQYF. CDR3 bases: TGTGCCAGCAGTTACCGGGACTTGGTCACAGATACGCAGTATTTT.

This clonotype appeared a few times. J is TRBJ1-6 and V is TRBV3-1; 7 bases align to TRBD1. The junction had 6 bases not matched to a gene; V was cut back by 0 bases and J by 10 bases. CDR3 length: 15 amino acids. The germline V gene has CDR1 LGHDT and CDR2 YNNKEL (reference sequence). The CDR3 region is CASSQDRGGSSPLHF. In DNA, the CDR3 is TGTGCCAGCAGCCAAGATCGAGGGGGCAGCTCACCCCTCCACTTT.

This clonotype was counted between two and nine times. The chain combines TRBV10-3 with TRBJ2-3, with a weak D call TRBD1 (6 bases). In germline, CDR1 is ENHRY, CDR2 SYGVKD. The V gene lost 6 bases and the J gene lost 0 bases, with 10 bases spanning the gap. The CDR3 extends over 14 amino acids. Here the CDR3 reads CAISLGQSTDTQYF. DNA of the CDR3: TGTGCCATCAGCCTAGGACAGAGCACAGATACGCAGTATTTT.

The chain carries TRBV20-1 and TRBJ2-3; D is perhaps TRBD1 (6 bases). The germline V gene encodes CDR1 DFQATT and CDR2 SNEGSKA (reference sequence). V was pared by 0 bases and J by 13 bases, with 17 bases between. CDR3 size: 13 residues. The chain's CDR3 is CSARDTTQGKEYF. The CDR3 DNA follows: TGCAGTGCTAGAGATACGACGCAGGGGAAGGAGTATTTT.

This clonotype was found a few times. The chain couples TRBV4-2 to TRBJ2-5; perhaps D is TRBD1 or TRBD2 (5 bases each). Germline values: CDR1 LGHNA, CDR2 YNFKEQ. This CDR3 region has 14 residues. Between the trimmed V and J ends, which lost 0 bases and 3 bases, there was a span of 8 bases. The CDR3 DNA sequence: TGTGCCAGCAGCCAAGACTGGGGGAAAGAGACCCAGTACTTC. It is translated as CASSQDWGKETQYF.

This clonotype was observed a few times. Germline and junction disagree at one end, which may indicate a read error. V usage is TRBV20-1 and J usage is TRBJ1-2; 7 nucleotides match TRBD1. This CDR3 contains 15 residues. Germline V lookup: CDR1 DFQATT, CDR2 SNEGSKA (reference sequence). CDR3 bases: TGCAGTGCCAGAGCAGGGACAGACCTAAACTATGGCTACACCTTC. This translates into CSARAGTDLNYGYTF.

V gene TRBV7-2 combines with J gene TRBJ2-1; 11 bases are shared with TRBD2. Germline CDR1 reads SGHTA; CDR2 reads FQGNSA. This CDR3 comprises 16 residues. V lost 4 bases and J lost 10; bases outside the gene matches: 12. The DNA of the CDR3 is TGTGCCAGCAGCTCTCTAATAGCGGGGGGGCATAGGGAGCAGTTCTTC. Its protein product is CASSSLIAGGHREQFF.

V is TRBV4-2 and J is TRBJ2-7, with D tentatively TRBD2 (5 bases). The CDR3 is made up of 14 amino acids. Germline V gives CDR1 LGHNA, CDR2 YNFKEQ. V was pared by 2 bases and J by 6 bases, with 14 bases between. The CDR3 nucleotides are TGTGCCAGCAGCCAACAATGGACTGCCGGCGAGCAGTACTTC. It specifies CASSQQWTAGEQYF.

This clonotype showed up many times. The gene calls are TRBV7-2 and TRBJ1-6, with TRBD1 matching 12 bases. CDR1 SGHTA and CDR2 FQGNSA come from the germline V gene. The CDR3 has 19 amino acids. V trimming: 2 bases; J trimming: 7 bases; junction bases outside the gene matches: 12. DNA of the CDR3: TGTGCCAGCAGCTTAACCGGGACAGGGGGCTCCCCCCCCAATTCACCCCTCCACTTT. Translation gives CASSLTGTGGSPPNSPLHF.

This sequence joins TRBV7-2 and TRBJ1-2; no clear D gene. This CDR3 has 15 residues. In germline, CDR1 is SGHTA, CDR2 FQGNSA. Trimming cost V 4 bases and J 0 bases, with 12 bases left between them. For the CDR3, the DNA is TGTGCCAGCAGCTCCTTGAGGGCGACTAACTATGGCTACACCTTC. This gives the protein CASSSLRATNYGYTF.

In its sample, this clonotype was seen once. V gene TRBV5-1 combines with J gene TRBJ1-1; 9 positions agree with TRBD1. The V segment lost 1 base and the J segment 1 base; nucleotides outside the gene matches: 8. Looked up from germline, CDR1 is SGHRS and CDR2 is YFSETQ. The CDR3 contains 17 residues. DNA of the CDR3: TGCGCCAGCAGCTTGTTATTGACAGGGGGGGGGAACACTGAAGCTTTCTTT. As protein: CASSLLLTGGGNTEAFF.